This TCR beta chain emerged from a study of blood T cells in healthy people across ages (dated by TCRdb to between 2014 and 2017). Regarding the research as a whole: In model experiments, template switching captured roughly one uniquely barcoded TCR beta cDNA molecule for every two T cells. To track age-related changes in TCR beta repertoire diversity, the study relied on deep sequencing normalized with unique cDNA molecular identifiers. Four age groups were formed from the donors: young (average about 17 years), middle-aged (more than 35), aged (62) and long-lived (around 80). To avoid experimental bias, donors of different ages were randomly spread across the sequencing lanes. For two donors (one aged 18 to 30 and one aged 80 or older), the study analyzed two additional independent replicas of 1 million unique cDNA reads from the same blood draw. What the research found in general, with its limitations: Donor CMV infection status was unknown, potentially confounding age-related changes in expanded clonotypes. Estimates of total diversity based on one million sequenced T cells were regarded as lower bounds and as underestimates. Conclusive comparison of naive and antigen-experienced compartments was prevented by the profiling of bulk unsorted PBMCs. Compared with the aged group, the long-lived group had more naive CD4+ T cells, fewer expanded clones and increased TCR diversity, a pattern suggesting age selection. A strong correlation was found between observed TCR beta diversity and the percentage of naive T cells measured by flow cytometry. As age increased, observed TCR beta diversity per million T cells dropped in a roughly linear way, and a significant reduction was already evident by age 40.

The roughly 39 donors, aged roughly 6 to 95 years, were systemically healthy Caucasian individuals from Russia. Approximately 9.3 milliliters of peripheral blood were drawn from each donor into EDTA-treated Vacutainer tubes. Ficoll-Paque density-gradient centrifugation was used to isolate PBMCs, with at least 6.5 million per sample. Trizol reagent was used to extract total RNA from the PBMCs, yielding at least 5.5 micrograms per sample. The percentages of naive CD45RAhigh/CD27high T cells were determined by flow cytometry on a PBMC aliquot from every donor. Receptor amplification or capture employed 5' RACE. Instrument used: Illumina HiSeq 2500. The second PCR ran for roughly 7 to 12 cycles and used a J-beta primer mix along with a sample-barcoded 5' primer. Each TCR beta cDNA molecule received a unique molecular identifier from a template-switch 5' adaptor carrying 12 random nucleotides. Each sample yielded at least 3 million CDR3-containing paired-end reads. First-strand cDNA synthesis was performed from all RNA using the Mint cDNA synthesis kit, with priming by a TRBC-specific oligonucleotide. All cDNA was treated with uracil-DNA glycosylase and then went through a first 18-cycle PCR with the universal primers M1SS and BC2_uni_R. Under the source paper's analysis protocol: For normalization, 1 million high-quality reads, each with a distinct molecular identifier, were randomly selected from each sample. Instead of being binned into consensus sequences, reads with shared molecular identifiers were discarded. MiTCR, set to a Q25 quality threshold and the strictest error-elimination algorithm, was used for CDR3 identification, clonotype clustering and error correction. A nonparametric unseen species model using Euler transformation provided a lower-bound estimate of total TCR beta diversity. TCRdb reanalyzed the raw reads on its own, using fastp at Q25 for trimming and MiXCR for clone calling, and kept in-frame beta chains. Duplicate CDR3 protein sequences are folded into a single record with the most common DNA and genes. The V and J calls were determined by TCRdb, not by the authors. For this sample there are 1.4 million or so distinct CDR3 sequences; about 45% appear just once. The biggest ten clones account for less than 5% of the sample.

The germline V gene gives CDR1 as KGHSH and CDR2 as LQKENI. The CDR3 numbers 16 residues from cysteine through phenylalanine. Only CDR3 DNA is held: 48 bases, read in frame from base 1. In regard to this clonotype: Its specific antigen is unknown. One end of the junction does not line up with germline, which may come from a read error.

The sequencing sample was made of blood. The chain is made from TRBV18 and TRBJ2-1; TRBD1 lines up with 8 middle nucleotides. The clonotype was recovered from a woman aged 18-29 years in good health. The DNA sequence is as follows: TGTGCCAGCTCACCACTAGGACAGGGATCCTACGATGAGCAGTTCTTC. Its protein is CASSPLGQGSYDEQFF.